What follows describes a single TCR beta chain. In the original analysis: Reference gene primer amplification gave estimated nucleated cell counts. Only in-frame clones appear in the TCRdb table, and some are missing; sequencing was by immunoSEQ multiplex PCR. V and J calls and clone size are copied from that table; D and trimming were computed from the DNA. This table has more than 200,000 clones, approximately 80% appearing once. This entry is derived from a study of blood T cell repertoires in COVID-19. Looking at the study overall: Acute-phase and convalescent COVID-19 samples originated in the United States, Italy and Spain.

Germline CDR1 is SGHRS and CDR2 is YFSETQ. CDR3 size: 17 residues. V gave up 0 bases and J gave up 6 bases; unmatched junction bases: 8. The chain has TRBV5-1 and TRBJ2-2, with 10 nucleotides matching TRBD1. The sequencing input was peripheral blood. The sequence derives from a man between 60 and 70 years old with acute or convalescent COVID-19. DNA for the CDR3: TGCGCCAGCAGCTTGGGCCAGACAGGGGGCGAATCCGGGGAGCTGTTTTTT. This sequence encodes CASSLGQTGGESGELFF.